This T cell receptor (beta chain) was sequenced for a study of blood T cell repertoires in COVID-19. The assay was immunoSEQ multiplex PCR, and TCRdb's table has in-frame clones only and misses some. The sample holds some 220,000 clones, approximately 90% seen once. Between the trimmed V and J ends, which lost 0 bases and 4 bases, there was a span of 15 bases. The CDR3 runs 16 residues. CDR1 and CDR2 (germline): ENHRY, SYGVKD. This clonotype was sampled from a woman aged 40 to 50 with acute COVID-19. Material: PBMCs or T cells enriched from blood (not recorded which). The rearrangement links TRBV10-3 to TRBJ1-2, with a tentative D call TRBD1 (6 bases). The CDR3 nucleotides read TGTGCCATCAGTGAGTCACAGGGCCTCTCTCTCTATGGCTACACCTTC. It translates to CAISESQGLSLYGYTF.